The rows below give T cell receptor beta chains drawn from one sample of a study of regulatory T cells in long-lasting Graves disease. One entry per CDR3 protein, called by TCRdb with MiXCR from the multiplex PCR reads. The sample contains some 250,000 distinct CDR3 sequences, approximately 18% of which appear only once. The sample also formed part of further work on T cells in Graves' hyperthyroidism and ophthalmopathy.

Sample: peripheral blood mononuclear cells (PBMCs), taken at new diagnosis, from a patient treated with antithyroid drugs. Receptors originate from a woman aged 25-40 years with Graves disease. Both conserved end residues are part of each CDR3. The D gene is left open where the match is weak. Clone size is shown for a subset of rows, as once, few, many or a class of expanded clone.

>TRBJ1-2|NA|TRBD1|TRBV2
TGTGCCAGCAGGCCAGGGGGTTCCTATGGCTACACCTTC
CASRPGGSYGYTF
>TRBJ1-1|many|NA|TRBV20-1
TGCAGTGCCAATACAGAGAACACTGAAGCTTTCTTT
CSANTENTEAFF
>TRBJ1-6|many|NA|TRBV2
TGTGCCAGCAGTGAAGATGATTCACCCCTCCACTTT
CASSEDDSPLHF
>TRBJ1-2|NA|TRBD1|TRBV12-3/TRBV12-4
TGTGCCATCCAGGGGAAGACAGGGGGCAGCTATGGCTACACCTTC
CAIQGKTGGSYGYTF
>TRBJ2-2|few|NA|TRBV19
TGTGCCAGTAGTATAGGCCAGGGGAACACCGGGGAGCTGTTTTTT
CASSIGQGNTGELFF
>TRBJ1-6|NA|NA|TRBV3-1
TGTGCCAGCAGCCTCCTGCCCTGGAGGGCCTCACCCCTCCACTTT
CASSLLPWRASPLHF
>TRBJ1-3|many|NA|TRBV27
TGTGCCAGCAGCTCGGGACCAAGATTGCGTGGAAACACCATATATTTT
CASSSGPRLRGNTIYF
>TRBJ1-6|NA|NA|TRBV7-3
TGTGCCAGCAGCTCCCCAGCCAGGGCACCCCTCCACTTT
CASSSPARAPLHF
>TRBJ1-2|many|TRBD1|TRBV2
TGTGCCAGCAGTGCGATCCCGGGACAGGGCGTCGGCTACACCTTC
CASSAIPGQGVGYTF
>TRBJ2-6|many|NA|TRBV15
TGTGCCACCAGCAGAGGTGAGAACGGGATCTCTGGGGCCAACGTCCTGACTTTC
CATSRGENGISGANVLTF
>TRBJ2-2|few|NA|TRBV2
TGTGCCAGCAGTGAATTCGGGACCGGGGAGCTGTTTTTT
CASSEFGTGELFF
>TRBJ1-1|many|NA|TRBV20-1
TGCAGTGCTAGAGGAGCAGGGCGAGAAGCTTTCTTT
CSARGAGREAFF
>TRBJ2-7|many|TRBD2|TRBV6-2/TRBV6-3
TGTGCCAGCAGTTACTCTAGACTAGCGGGGGCCTACGAGCAGTACTTC
CASSYSRLAGAYEQYF
>TRBJ2-4|many|NA|TRBV12-3/TRBV12-4
TGTGCCACCACCCCCACAGGGCCCAAAAACATTCAGTACTTC
CATTPTGPKNIQYF
>TRBJ2-7|many|NA|TRBV20-1
TGCAGTGCAGGAGGACCGGGCGAGCAGTACTTC
CSAGGPGEQYF
>TRBJ2-2|many|NA|TRBV24-1
TGTGCCGTTGCGGCGCCAGGGAGTAACGGGGAGCTGTTTTTT
CAVAAPGSNGELFF
>TRBJ2-5|NA|TRBD1|TRBV2
TGTGCCAGCAGTCTAGGACAGGGAAGGGTAGAGACCCAGTACTTC
CASSLGQGRVETQYF
>TRBJ1-3|many|TRBD1|TRBV10-3
TGTGCCGGCGGACAGGGTCGGGACACCATATATTTT
CAGGQGRDTIYF
>TRBJ1-2|many|TRBD1|TRBV7-2
TGTGCCAGCAGCCCCCGCTACGACAGGGATAATGGCTACACCTTC
CASSPRYDRDNGYTF
>TRBJ2-5|many|TRBD2|TRBV4-2
TGTGCCAGCAGCCAAGGCAGCTGGACTAGCGGGGAAGAGACCCAGTACTTC
CASSQGSWTSGEETQYF
>TRBJ2-1|NA|TRBD2|TRBV7-3
TGTGCCAGCAGCTTGACTAGCGGGGGGACAATAAACTACAATGAGCAGTTCTTC
CASSLTSGGTINYNEQFF
>TRBJ2-1|NA|NA|TRBV5-4
TGTGCCAGCAGCTTGGGGCTAGCCGATGAGCAGTTCTTC
CASSLGLADEQFF
>TRBJ2-3|many|NA|TRBV5-6
TGTGCCAGCAGCAAGGCAGATACGCAGTATTTT
CASSKADTQYF
>TRBJ1-2|many|NA|TRBV6-1
TGTGCCAGCAGGGCGGGGGGGAGCTCTAACTATGGCTACACCTTC
CASRAGGSSNYGYTF
>TRBJ2-7|many|NA|TRBV3-1
TGTGCCAGCAGCCAAGCTACAGTAGATAGCTCCTACGAGCAGTACTTC
CASSQATVDSSYEQYF
>TRBJ2-5|many|NA|TRBV27
TGTGCCAGCACCGGCGGGGACGGCCAGTACTTC
CASTGGDGQYF
>TRBJ2-7|many|NA|TRBV6-1
TGTGCCAGCAGTGAAATAGGGGCAACTTACGAGCAGTACTTC
CASSEIGATYEQYF
>TRBJ2-1|many|NA|TRBV11-3
TGTGCCAGCAGCTTATACTCCGGTCACAATGAGCAGTTCTTC
CASSLYSGHNEQFF
>TRBJ1-2|NA|TRBD1|TRBV19
TGTGCCAGTCGGACAGGAATCTATGGCTACGCCTTC
CASRTGIYGYAF
>TRBJ1-5|many|NA|TRBV20-1
TGCAGTGCTAGATCCCAGGGAAAGGCCGCCCAGCATTTT
CSARSQGKAAQHF
>TRBJ1-1|many|NA|TRBV5-1
TGCGCCAGCAGCTTGGAGGTGGTGAACACTGAAGCTTTCTTT
CASSLEVVNTEAFF
>TRBJ2-3|NA|TRBD2|TRBV7-3
TGTGCCAGCAGCTTTGAACCGGGACTAGCTTCCACAGATACGCAGTATTTT
CASSFEPGLASTDTQYF